What follows are 24 T cell receptor beta chains derived from one specimen sequenced in a study of memory CD4+ T cells and cytomegalovirus serostatus. The sort gate was single viable CD3+CD4+CD8-CD45RO+ cells for memory CD4+ T cells. Only in-frame clones appear in the TCRdb table, and some are missing; sequencing was by immunoSEQ multiplex PCR. Seen here are under 55,000 clones, over 70% observed once, and the top ten hold roughly 2%. The sequencing input was memory CD4+ T cells from blood. The receptors were sampled from an adult in good health and CMV-seropositive.

The table lists this clone with a count of one. This chain links TRBV6-5 with TRBJ1-2; D remains ambiguous. V gave up 6 bases and J gave up 8 bases, with 19 bases separating them. In germline, CDR1 is MNHEY, CDR2 SVGAGI. CDR3 size: 14 residues. CDR3 DNA sequence: TGTGCCAGCAGCCCACCGGACGGCCTCGGGGGCTACACCTTC. Its translation: CASSPPDGLGGYTF.

This clone was recorded only once. The chain carries TRBV19 and TRBJ2-5; D is possibly TRBD1 (6 bases). V lost 7 bases, J lost 3 bases, and 15 bases lay in between. The CDR3 extends over 14 amino acids. Germline V CDR1 and CDR2: LNHDA, SQIVND (reference sequence). CDR3 amino acids: CASKDSRGKETQYF. In DNA, the CDR3 is TGTGCCAGTAAGGACAGTAGGGGGAAAGAGACCCAGTACTTC.

The chain links TRBV7-9 to TRBJ2-7; 7 nucleotides line up with TRBD2. J gave up 6 bases and V 3 bases, and 14 bases lay outside the gene matches. Germline loops: CDR1 SEHNR, CDR2 FQNEAQ (reference sequence). The CDR3 length is 16 residues. In DNA form, the CDR3 reads TGTGCCAGCAGCTTTTCCAACGGACTAGTGCGGGTCGAGCAGTACTTC. Translated, it gives CASSFSNGLVRVEQYF.

J is TRBJ2-7 and V is TRBV6-5, with D uncertain. From germline, CDR1 is MNHEY and CDR2 SVGAGI. The CDR3 has 12 residues. Trimming left V 5 bases short and J 4 bases short, with 9 bases between. The CDR3 loop is CASSGIGYEQYF. The CDR3 nucleotides are TGTGCCAGCAGTGGTATAGGATACGAGCAGTACTTC.

This clone was recorded a few times. The chain carries TRBV4-3 and TRBJ1-4; D gene ambiguous. The CDR3 totals 16 residues. V was cut by 1 base and J by 7 bases, with 16 bases left in between. Germline lookup yields CDR1 LGHNA and CDR2 YSLEER. The CDR3 is CASSQVGSLGGEKLFF. CDR3 nucleotide sequence: TGCGCCAGCAGCCAAGTCGGGAGCCTAGGAGGTGAAAAACTGTTTTTT.

This chain uses TRBV4-3 with TRBJ1-2; D is unclear. Germline CDR1 reads LGHNA; CDR2 reads YSLEER. CDR3 length: 15 residues. Deletions cut 0 bases from V and 7 bases from J, with 15 bases between. The CDR3 loop is CASSQDLNTASGYTF. The CDR3 DNA is TGCGCCAGCAGCCAAGATCTTAACACGGCAAGTGGCTACACCTTC.

The chain recombines TRBV5-4 with TRBJ1-2; possible D gene TRBD1, 6 bases. Germline CDR1 is SGHNT and CDR2 is YYREEE (reference sequence). CDR3 size: 14 residues. Trimming cost V 1 base and J 4 bases, with 11 bases left between them. The CDR3 region has the DNA TGTGCCAGCAGCTTGCAGGGGAAGGGCTATGGCTACACCTTC. Amino acid sequence: CASSLQGKGYGYTF.

This chain joins TRBV19 and TRBJ1-1, with D perhaps TRBD1 (5 bases). V was trimmed by 6 bases and J by 0 bases, leaving 8 bases between them. Germline-derived CDR1 and CDR2 are LNHDA and SQIVND (reference sequence). The CDR3 runs 13 residues. CDR3 sequence (DNA): TGTGCCAGTAGGGACAAGATGAACACTGAAGCTTTCTTT. It yields the protein CASRDKMNTEAFF.

This sequence joins TRBV4-1 and TRBJ2-7; 9 bases line up with TRBD1. With V trimmed by 2 bases and J by 2 bases, 7 bases remained unmatched. The germline CDR1 and CDR2 sequences are MGHRA and YSYEKL. The CDR3 runs to 16 residues. CDR3 sequence (DNA): TGCGCCAGCAGCCAAAAATGGGACAGGGACCCCTACGAGCAGTACTTC. Protein sequence: CASSQKWDRDPYEQYF.

The chain couples TRBV6-5 to TRBJ2-4; 8 nucleotides match TRBD1. CDR3 length: 14 residues. After removal of 5 bases from V and 7 bases from J, the junction contained 7 bases not matched to a gene. Germline V gives CDR1 MNHEY, CDR2 SVGAGI. The chain's CDR3 is CASSHDRGINIQYF. As DNA, the CDR3 is TGTGCCAGCAGTCACGACAGGGGAATTAACATTCAGTACTTC.

This chain joins TRBV19 and TRBJ1-2; a weak D match, TRBD1 (5 bases). From germline, CDR1 is LNHDA and CDR2 SQIVND (reference sequence). This CDR3 comprises 16 residues. V was shortened by 5 bases and J by 8 bases, with 24 bases between the two germline ends. The CDR3: CASSRNAGGNPMGYTF. CDR3 in DNA: TGTGCCAGTAGTCGCAACGCGGGGGGAAACCCTATGGGCTACACCTTC.

Comment on this clone: The same CDR3 also results from other DNA sequences found in this sample. The rearrangement links TRBV11-2 to TRBJ2-7; D ambiguous. Germline loops: CDR1 SGHAT, CDR2 FQNNGV. This CDR3 region has 14 residues. V shed 1 base and J shed 0 bases, with 7 bases lying between them. In nucleotides, the CDR3 is TGTGCCAGCAGCTTAGGGTTTAGCTCCTACGAGCAGTACTTC. This translates into CASSLGFSSYEQYF.

This chain links TRBV6-1 with TRBJ1-1; 9 bases agree with TRBD1. V was clipped by 8 bases and J by 1 base; unmatched bases: 2. The CDR3 length is 13 residues. Germline loops: CDR1 MNHNS, CDR2 SASEGT. The CDR3 DNA sequence: TGTGCCAGCGGGACAGGGAAGAACACTGAAGCTTTCTTT. Its protein product is CASGTGKNTEAFF.

The chain is built from TRBV14 and TRBJ1-6; D might be TRBD1 (5 bases). The CDR3 is 15 amino acids. V was trimmed by 4 bases and J by 4 bases, leaving 11 bases between them. CDR1 and CDR2 from the germline V gene are SGHDN and FVKESK. CDR3 sequence reads: CASSLAGAYNSPLHF. CDR3 in DNA: TGTGCCAGCAGCCTCGCTGGGGCTTATAATTCACCCCTCCACTTT. The entire variable domain, with the rest obtained from reference TRBV14 and TRBJ1-6, is as follows: EAGVTQFPSHSVIEKGQTVTLRCDPISGHDNLYWYRRVMGKEIKFLLHFVKESKQDESGMPNNRFLAERTGGTYSTLKVQPAELEDSGVYFCASSLAGAYNSPLHFGNGTRLTVT.

The chain employs TRBV27 and TRBJ2-5, with TRBD1 as a possible D gene (7 bases). Germline V gene data show CDR1 as MNHEY and CDR2 as SMNVEV (reference sequence). The CDR3 spans 15 residues. V lost 3 bases and J 5 bases, leaving 16 bases between the germline ends. DNA of the CDR3: TGTGCCAGCAGTTTCAGGGGGGACCAAGCGGAGACCCAGTACTTC. The encoded protein is CASSFRGDQAETQYF.

The chain recombines TRBV29-1 with TRBJ2-5; D remains unclear. The CDR3 is 11 amino acids. Germline assignment: CDR1 SQVTM and CDR2 ANQGSEA. CDR3 coding DNA: TGCAGTGCTCGACCCGCGGAGACCCAGTACTTC. Residues: CSARPAETQYF.

This rearrangement joins TRBV7-9 to TRBJ2-1; the match to TRBD2 covers 12 bases. The V and J ends lost 6 bases and 4 bases, in that order; junction bases with no gene match: 1. The CDR3 has 14 amino acids. Germline-derived CDR1 and CDR2 are SEHNR and FQNEAQ (reference sequence). Here the CDR3 DNA reads TGTGCCAGCAGGGGGACTAGCGGGTACAATGAGCAGTTCTTC. Its protein is CASRGTSGYNEQFF.

The chain employs TRBV7-2 and TRBJ1-6, with a possible D match to TRBD1 (6 bases). This CDR3 region has 14 residues. The germline V gene has CDR1 SGHTA and CDR2 FQGNSA. V was shortened by 1 base and J by 6 bases, with 7 bases between the two germline ends. The CDR3 here is CASSLGTANSPLHF. In nucleotides, the CDR3 is TGTGCCAGCAGCTTAGGGACAGCTAATTCACCCCTCCACTTT. The variable domain in full, completed from reference TRBV7-2 and TRBJ1-6, reads GAGVSQSPSNKVTEKGKDVELRCDPISGHTALYWYRQSLGQGLEFLIYFQGNSAPDKSGLPSDRFSAERTGGSVSTLTIQRTQQEDSAVYLCASSLGTANSPLHFGNGTRLTVT.

The chain links TRBV10-3 to TRBJ1-5, with D tentatively TRBD1 (5 bases). The germline gives CDR1 ENHRY, CDR2 SYGVKD. V was cut by 0 bases and J by 5 bases, with 11 bases left in between. The CDR3 contains 15 residues. The CDR3, as DNA: TGTGCCATCAGTGAGTCCCAGGGTTGGGATCAGCCCCAGCATTTT. It encodes CAISESQGWDQPQHF.

This rearrangement joins TRBV27 to TRBJ2-1, with 8 bases matching TRBD1. The CDR3 loop spans 16 amino acids. From germline, CDR1 is MNHEY and CDR2 SMNVEV (reference sequence). V lost 6 bases, J lost 5 bases, and 12 bases stayed unmatched. DNA of the CDR3: TGTGCCAGCAGCGGATGGACAGGGACGACGGACAATGAGCAGTTCTTC. This encodes CASSGWTGTTDNEQFF.

This chain uses TRBV7-9 with TRBJ1-2; perhaps TRBD1 as D (5 bases). V was shortened by 6 bases and J by 8 bases, with 13 bases between the two germline ends. CDR3 length: 12 residues. CDR1 and CDR2 (germline): SEHNR, FQNEAQ (reference sequence). CDR3 in DNA: TGTGCCAGCAGTTCAGGAAGGGGAGGCTACACCTTC. It codes for CASSSGRGGYTF.

This chain connects TRBV7-9 to TRBJ2-5; no clear D gene. CDR1 is SEHNR, CDR2 FQNEAQ, per germline (reference sequence). The CDR3 spans 14 residues. Trimming left V 3 bases short and J 4 bases short, with 12 bases between. CDR3 in DNA: TGTGCCAGCAGCTTTGCGGCGAGAGGAGAGACCCAGTACTTC. Translation: CASSFAARGETQYF.

The chain carries TRBV5-4 and TRBJ2-3, with D unclear. CDR1 and CDR2 from the germline V gene are SGHNT and YYREEE (reference sequence). The CDR3 runs to 13 residues. The V end lost 3 bases, the J end lost 5 bases, and 10 bases lay between the germline ends. The CDR3 DNA sequence: TGTGCCAGCAGCTCCCCAGTCCTAGATACGCAGTATTTT. It is translated as CASSSPVLDTQYF. The full variable domain, completed using reference TRBV5-4 and TRBJ2-3, is ETGVTQSPTHLIKTRGQQVTLRCSSQSGHNTVSWYQQALGQGPQFIFQYYREEENGRGNFPPRFSGLQFPNYSSELNVNALELDDSALYLCASSSPVLDTQYFGPGTRLTVL.

This clone showed up just a few times. The rearrangement uses TRBV2 and TRBJ1-5; D gene uncertain. The germline gives CDR1 SNHLY, CDR2 FYNNEI. This CDR3 contains 13 residues. Trimming stripped 4 bases from V and 9 bases from J, with 13 bases between. The CDR3: CASSVSGLRPQHF. As DNA, the CDR3 is TGTGCCAGCAGTGTCAGTGGCTTGAGGCCCCAGCATTTT.